This T cell receptor beta chain was sequenced during a study of shared clonotypes between healthy human individuals. Overall study results and limits: The authors expected sequencing depth to affect clonotype sharing among donors.

Deep-level assay runs were performed. Here immunoSEQ multiplex PCR was the method, and the copy in TCRdb shows in-frame clones only, minus some. Among about 680,000 clones listed, around two thirds were seen once. Germline V gene sequence: CDR1 SQVTM, CDR2 ANQGSEA. This CDR3 is built from 13 residues. V lost 6 bases and J lost 5, with 13 bases in between. Points on this clone: Antigen: not known.

The study separated CD4+ cells into CD45RA+ naive and CD45RA-negative memory subsets. Sequenced sample: memory CD4+ T cells sorted from blood. Stated subset: CD45RA-negative fraction. The J gene is TRBJ2-2, the V gene TRBV29-1, with a possible D match to TRBD2 (6 bases). The TCR originated in a woman aged 25-40 years in good health. The CDR3 is CSVGQRGTGELFF. Written as DNA, the CDR3 is TGCAGCGTAGGACAACGGGGGACCGGGGAGCTGTTTTTT.